This T cell receptor (beta chain) comes out of a study of early T cells in non-severe SARS-CoV-2 infection. Study conclusions and caveats: VDJdb-based matching was biased toward anti-spike CD8 responses and missed private and CD4 specificities.

Trimming shortened V by 1 base and J by 1 base, and 13 bases separated the two germline ends. From germline, CDR1 is SQVTM and CDR2 ANQGSEA. This CDR3 has 15 residues. For this clonotype: Its matching antigen is unknown. It may be a read error: a sequence one base away is much more abundant.

Attached unique molecular identifiers marked individual cDNA molecules. MiXCR, run by TCRdb on the 5' RACE reads, gives a single entry per CDR3 protein. The repertoire holds fewer than 60,000 distinct CDR3 sequences, over 8% seen once, with over 4.5% in the top ten. This clonotype originated in an adult who was a healthcare worker with PCR-confirmed SARS-CoV-2 infection or an uninfected control (not recorded which). Material: whole blood, obtained at baseline. The V and J genes are TRBV29-1 and TRBJ1-1; no clear D gene. CDR3 DNA sequence: TGCAGCGTTGAAGGCATGGCGGTGAAGAACACTGAAGCTTTCTTT. This encodes CSVEGMAVKNTEAFF.